This passage covers 21 T cell receptor beta chains from one sample sequenced in a study of blood T cell repertoires in COVID-19. TCRdb keeps only in-frame clones here, not all; method: immunoSEQ multiplex PCR. The sample has about 110,000 clones; over 70% are singletons. Specimen: peripheral blood. All receptors come from a man aged 50 to 59 with acute or convalescent COVID-19.

The chain couples TRBV28 to TRBJ2-4, with D maybe TRBD2 (6 bases). The CDR3 has 14 amino acids. With 5 bases removed from V and 3 bases from J, the gap between germline ends came to 11 bases. Germline lookup yields CDR1 MDHEN and CDR2 SYDVKM. The CDR3 DNA follows: TGTGCCAGCAGTGGGCGGAGGGGCAAAAACATTCAGTACTTC. This sequence encodes CASSGRRGKNIQYF.

The chain recombines TRBV6-6 with TRBJ2-7, with D maybe TRBD1 (5 bases). The germline V gene has CDR1 MNHNY and CDR2 SVGAGI (reference sequence). The CDR3 runs 13 residues. V shed 7 bases and J shed 5 bases, with 15 bases lying between them. In DNA, the CDR3 is TGTGCCAGCACCGAACCAGGGTGGGACGAGCAGTACTTC. Translating it yields CASTEPGWDEQYF.

The chain is built from TRBV4-1 and TRBJ1-5; unclear D gene. CDR3 length: 15 residues. V was cut by 0 bases and J by 5 bases, with 11 bases left in between. Germline V gene lookup returns CDR1 MGHRA and CDR2 YSYEKL. The CDR3: CASSQDNLRDQPQHF. CDR3 nucleotides: TGCGCCAGCAGCCAAGATAACTTGAGGGATCAGCCCCAGCATTTT.

This chain uses TRBV28 with TRBJ1-2; perhaps TRBD1 as D (6 bases). CDR1 is MDHEN and CDR2 is SYDVKM in the germline V gene. V shed 8 bases and J shed 8 bases, with 24 bases lying between them. The CDR3 runs to 15 residues. This CDR3 reads CASGGLRGGTDGYTF. CDR3 DNA: TGTGCCAGCGGAGGTCTTAGGGGGGGAACTGACGGCTACACCTTC.

The chain recombines TRBV30 with TRBJ1-1; TRBD1 matches 7 bases. CDR1 and CDR2 from the germline V gene are GTSNPN and SVGIG (reference sequence). V shed 5 bases, J shed 4 bases, and the junction held 7 bases outside the gene matches. The CDR3 contains 13 residues. The CDR3 DNA reads as TGTGCCTGGGGACAGGCTCGTGGCACTGAAGCTTTCTTT. As protein: CAWGQARGTEAFF.

There are a few counts of this clone. The rearrangement uses TRBV5-1 and TRBJ1-2, with 10 bases fitting TRBD1. Germline values: CDR1 SGHRS, CDR2 YFSETQ. This CDR3 region has 14 residues. Trimming took 4 bases from V and 6 from J; bases not matched to a gene: 6. The DNA of the CDR3 is TGCGCCAGCAGCAACCGGGACAGGGGTGATGGCTACACCTTC. Protein product: CASSNRDRGDGYTF.

The chain recombines TRBV7-9 with TRBJ1-1, with 8 positions matching TRBD1. CDR1 SEHNR and CDR2 FQNEAQ come from the germline V gene (reference sequence). The V segment lost 3 bases and the J segment 6 bases; nucleotides outside the gene matches: 6. The CDR3 extends over 14 amino acids. The CDR3 sequence: CASSFISTGAEAFF. DNA for the CDR3: TGTGCCAGCAGCTTTATATCGACAGGGGCTGAAGCTTTCTTT.

The V gene is TRBV5-1, the J gene TRBJ1-2; D is ambiguous. This CDR3 has 13 residues. The ends were cut back, 0 bases at V and 8 bases at J, with 11 bases in the middle. Germline CDR1 and CDR2: SGHRS and YFSETQ. The DNA for the CDR3 is TGCGCCAGCAGCTTGGCGGCAGGTGGCGGCTACACCTTC. This codes for CASSLAAGGGYTF. The full variable domain, its missing parts supplied by reference TRBV5-1 and TRBJ1-2, is KAGVTQTPRYLIKTRGQQVTLSCSPISGHRSVSWYQQTPGQGLQFLFEYFSETQRNKGNFPGRFSGRQFSNSRSEMNVSTLELGDSALYLCASSLAAGGGYTFGSGTRLTVV.

The chain combines TRBV10-3 with TRBJ2-3; 8 bases map to TRBD2. Germline CDR1 reads ENHRY; CDR2 reads SYGVKD. The ends lost 6 bases at V and 0 bases at J; junction bases unmatched: 5. The CDR3 totals 15 residues. CDR3 bases: TGTGCCATCAGCCCGGGACTAGTGAGCACAGATACGCAGTATTTT. The encoded protein is CAISPGLVSTDTQYF.

The rearrangement joins TRBV28 to TRBJ2-2; 11 bases are a match to TRBD2. Per the germline V gene, CDR1 is MDHEN and CDR2 is SYDVKM. The CDR3 sequence is 18 residues long. The ends lost 2 bases at V and 3 bases at J; junction bases unmatched: 8. The CDR3 region is CASSLMRLAGKHTGELFF. Written as DNA, the CDR3 is TGTGCCAGCAGTTTAATGAGACTAGCGGGAAAACACACCGGGGAGCTGTTTTTT.

The chain is built from TRBV9 and TRBJ2-1; 9 bases are shared with TRBD1. V lost 0 bases and J lost 4; bases outside the gene matches: 2. This CDR3 has 15 amino acids. Germline V gene sequence: CDR1 SGDLS, CDR2 YYNGEE. In DNA, the CDR3 is TGTGCCAGCAGCGTAGCGGGGACAGGGTACAATGAGCAGTTCTTC. This sequence encodes CASSVAGTGYNEQFF.

The V gene is TRBV19, the J gene TRBJ2-7, with a weak D call TRBD2 (6 bases). The germline V gene encodes CDR1 LNHDA and CDR2 SQIVND (reference sequence). The CDR3 has 15 amino acids. The ends were cut back, 0 bases at V and 3 bases at J, with 12 bases in the middle. The CDR3 loop reads CASSIDRRAVYEQYF. In DNA form, the CDR3 reads TGTGCCAGTAGTATAGATAGGAGGGCGGTCTACGAGCAGTACTTC.

Turning to this clone: Additional DNA sequences in this sample encode the identical CDR3. The rearrangement joins TRBV7-2 to TRBJ1-2; tentatively, D is TRBD1 (6 bases). Germline V gives CDR1 SGHTA, CDR2 FQGNSA. V was clipped by 0 bases and J by 8 bases, with 13 bases between them. This CDR3 comprises 14 residues. The CDR3 sequence: CASSLARGARGYTF. CDR3 bases: TGTGCCAGCAGCTTAGCGCGGGGGGCGCGAGGCTACACCTTC.

The chain uses TRBV30 and TRBJ1-2, with 7 nucleotides matching TRBD1. Germline V gene sequence: CDR1 GTSNPN, CDR2 SVGIG (reference sequence). V trimming: 3 bases; J trimming: 6 bases; junction bases outside the gene matches: 4. CDR3 length equals 12 residues. The CDR3 DNA sequence: TGTGCCTGGAGGGGGACAGTGGATGGCTACACCTTC. This gives the protein CAWRGTVDGYTF.

This clone turned up a few times. This chain uses TRBV28 with TRBJ1-5, with D tentatively TRBD1 (5 bases). This CDR3 is 12 amino acids long. CDR1 is MDHEN and CDR2 is SYDVKM in the germline V gene. Trimming took 11 bases from V and 3 from J, leaving 11 bases between them. As DNA, the CDR3 is TGTGCCGTTGACAGTATCAATCAGCCCCAGCATTTT. As protein: CAVDSINQPQHF.

The V call is TRBV6-5, the J call TRBJ2-1; 7 positions match TRBD1. Trimming at V came to 6 bases and at J to 7 bases, leaving 12 bases not matched to a gene. Germline V gives CDR1 MNHEY, CDR2 SVGAGI. The CDR3 runs to 15 residues. The CDR3 DNA follows: TGTGCCAGCAGCCAGGGACAGTCCCCCGCAAATGAGCAGTTCTTC. Protein sequence: CASSQGQSPANEQFF.

This rearrangement joins TRBV6-5 to TRBJ1-6; D not certain. Germline V CDR1 and CDR2: MNHEY, SVGAGI. V was pared by 6 bases and J by 7 bases, with 7 bases between. This CDR3 is 12 amino acids long. In DNA form, the CDR3 reads TGTGCCAGCAGGACGGGGAATTCACCCCTCCACTTT. Its translation: CASRTGNSPLHF.

CDR3 region: CASRRGGEGPLHF. The CDR3 DNA reads as TGTGCCAGTAGGAGAGGGGGCGAGGGACCCCTCCACTTT. The rearrangement links TRBV19 to TRBJ1-6, with 7 positions matching TRBD1. Germline CDR1 reads LNHDA; CDR2 reads SQIVND (reference sequence). Unmatched junction bases numbered 8, after V lost 6 bases and J lost 12 bases. The CDR3 extends over 13 amino acids.

V and J are TRBV20-1 and TRBJ1-5, with 11 bases fitting TRBD1. Germline values: CDR1 DFQATT, CDR2 SNEGSKA (reference sequence). Trimming removed 5 bases from V and 7 bases from J; junction bases left unmatched: 10. This CDR3 spans 15 amino acids. CDR3 amino acids: CSAGGAGTGGQPQHF. The CDR3 DNA follows: TGCAGTGCTGGTGGGGCCGGGACAGGGGGGCAGCCCCAGCATTTT.

The chain combines TRBV29-1 with TRBJ2-7, with TRBD1 as a possible D gene (6 bases). The V gene's germline CDR1 is SQVTM and CDR2 ANQGSEA. Trimming took 6 bases from V and 0 from J, leaving 9 bases between them. The CDR3 extends over 12 amino acids. CDR3 amino acids: CSVRDTSYEQYF. In DNA, the CDR3 is TGCAGCGTAAGGGACACCTCCTACGAGCAGTACTTC.

For this clone: This sample includes further DNA sequences coding for the same CDR3. The chain uses TRBV28 and TRBJ1-5; 7 bases are shared with TRBD1. The CDR3 runs 15 residues. The V gene end was trimmed by 5 bases and the J gene end by 1 base; junction bases not matched to a gene: 5. The germline gives CDR1 MDHEN, CDR2 SYDVKM. This chain's CDR3 is CASSLGTDSNQPQHF. The CDR3 coding sequence is TGTGCCAGCAGTCTCGGGACAGACAGCAATCAGCCCCAGCATTTT.